These 17 T cell receptor beta chains were sequenced from one sample in a study of shared clonotypes between healthy human individuals. Some clones are missing from TCRdb's copy, which holds only in-frame ones; the method was immunoSEQ multiplex PCR. This sample has approximately 2.5 million clones, with roughly 93% found just once. Sequencing input: naive CD4+ T cells from PBMCs. Documented subset: CD45RA+ positively selected. The receptor source for this set is a man between 18 and 29 years old in good health. Some clones in this sample may be carry-over from other donors' samples.

The chain is built from TRBV7-3 and TRBJ2-7; a weak D match, TRBD1 (7 bases). V shed 5 bases and J shed 0 bases, with 11 bases lying between them. There are 14 residues in the CDR3. CDR1 is SGHTA and CDR2 is FQGTGA in the germline V gene. The CDR3 sequence is CASSPRGASYEQYF. The CDR3 bases are TGTGCCAGCAGCCCCAGGGGGGCCTCCTACGAGCAGTACTTC.

CDR3 bases: TGTGCCAGCAGCCCACGACTAGCGGGAGACCACGAGCAGTACTTC. It encodes CASSPRLAGDHEQYF. J is TRBJ2-7 and V is TRBV11-2, with 12 bases matching TRBD2. The trim removed 5 bases at V and 5 bases at J, leaving 7 bases unmatched. Germline CDR1 reads SGHAT; CDR2 reads FQNNGV. CDR3 length: 15 residues.

This clone was picked up one time. The chain employs TRBV7-3 and TRBJ2-3; 7 nucleotides align to TRBD1. This CDR3 is 15 amino acids long. Losses at the gene ends were 1 base for V and 4 bases for J; bases not matched to a gene: 5. CDR1 is SGHTA, CDR2 FQGTGA, per germline. In nucleotides, the CDR3 is TGTGCCAGCAGCTTAAGGGGGACAGAAGCAGATACGCAGTATTTT. It codes for CASSLRGTEADTQYF.

The chain employs TRBV5-1 and TRBJ1-1; D not resolved. CDR1 is SGHRS and CDR2 is YFSETQ in the germline V gene. The CDR3 has 15 amino acids. V lost 4 bases and J lost 2, with 15 bases in between. CDR3 sequence: CASSPGRTVNTEAFF. CDR3 sequence (DNA): TGCGCCAGCAGCCCCGGACGGACGGTCAACACTGAAGCTTTCTTT.

The V gene is TRBV19, the J gene TRBJ2-2; D may be TRBD1 (6 bases). This CDR3 has 14 residues. The germline CDR1 and CDR2 sequences are LNHDA and SQIVND (reference sequence). Trimming pared 7 bases from V and 6 bases from J, leaving 15 bases between. This CDR3 reads CASTIGGNPGELFF. CDR3 in DNA: TGTGCCAGTACCATAGGGGGAAACCCCGGGGAGCTGTTTTTT.

The chain carries TRBV27 and TRBJ1-5, with 10 positions matching TRBD1. The CDR3 length is 16 residues. The germline gives CDR1 MNHEY, CDR2 SMNVEV (reference sequence). V dropped 2 bases and J dropped 6; count of bases not matched to a gene: 7. The CDR3 region is CASSLTGQGQSQPQHF. The CDR3 coding sequence is TGTGCCAGCAGTTTAACGGGACAGGGGCAGAGTCAGCCCCAGCATTTT.

The chain employs TRBV11-2 and TRBJ1-1; D is unclear. Deletions cut 0 bases from V and 0 bases from J, with 5 bases between. CDR3 length equals 14 residues. CDR1 SGHAT and CDR2 FQNNGV come from the germline V gene. CDR3 sequence: CASSLEVMNTEAFF. The DNA of the CDR3 is TGTGCCAGCAGCTTAGAAGTTATGAACACTGAAGCTTTCTTT. Using reference TRBV11-2 and TRBJ1-1 for the parts outside the CDR3, the full variable domain is EAGVAQSPRYKIIEKRQSVAFWCNPISGHATLYWYQQILGQGPKLLIQFQNNGVVDDSQLPKDRFSAERLKGVDSTLKIQPAKLEDSAVYLCASSLEVMNTEAFFGQGTRLTVV.

V is TRBV28 and J is TRBJ2-2; 12 nucleotides agree with TRBD2. CDR1 and CDR2 (germline): MDHEN, SYDVKM. J gave up 7 bases and V 7 bases, and 10 bases lay outside the gene matches. This CDR3 region has 16 residues. CDR3 residues: CASTRLAGAILGELFF. CDR3 nucleotide sequence: TGTGCCAGCACGCGACTAGCGGGAGCCATCCTCGGGGAGCTGTTTTTT.

The CDR3 here is CASSFPQAAGPEQYF. CDR3 nucleotides: TGTGCCAGCTCGTTCCCCCAAGCGGCAGGCCCCGAGCAGTACTTC. The chain uses TRBV18 and TRBJ2-7; TRBD2 might be the D (5 bases). The V end was cut by 6 bases, the J end by 6 bases, with 21 bases between. CDR1 and CDR2 (germline): KGHSH, LQKENI. This CDR3 is built from 15 residues.

The V gene is TRBV11-1, the J gene TRBJ1-2; D not certain. The CDR3 runs 12 residues. The V gene's germline CDR1 is SGHAT and CDR2 FQDESV (reference sequence). Trimming cost V 3 bases and J 6 bases, with 8 bases left between them. Here the CDR3 DNA reads TGTGCCAGCAGCTTCGTAACAGATGGCTACACCTTC. It is translated as CASSFVTDGYTF.

This clone was recorded a few times. This chain uses TRBV30 with TRBJ1-3, with no clear D. Per the germline V gene, CDR1 is GTSNPN and CDR2 is SVGIG (reference sequence). Trimming stripped 3 bases from V and 0 bases from J, with 15 bases between. There are 16 residues in the CDR3. In nucleotides, the CDR3 is TGTGCCTGGAGCCCAGATACCCTGAGCTCTGGAAACACCATATATTTT. Amino acids: CAWSPDTLSSGNTIYF.

This clone was seen just once. The genes are TRBV28 and TRBJ1-5, with unresolved D. The CDR3 consists of 14 residues. Trimming pared 3 bases from V and 7 bases from J, leaving 13 bases between. Germline V CDR1 and CDR2: MDHEN, SYDVKM. In DNA, the CDR3 is TGTGCCAGCAGTTTTGCGGGTTTCGAGCAGCCCCAGCATTTT. Translating it yields CASSFAGFEQPQHF. Full variable domain (outside the CDR3, taken from reference TRBV28 and TRBJ1-5): DVKVTQSSRYLVKRTGEKVFLECVQDMDHENMFWYRQDPGLGLRLIYFSYDVKMKEKGDIPEGYSVSREKKERFSLILESASTNQTSMYLCASSFAGFEQPQHFGDGTRLSIL.

This rearrangement joins TRBV9 to TRBJ1-1, with D tentatively TRBD1 (5 bases). Trimming cost V 3 bases and J 7 bases, with 16 bases left between them. Looked up from germline, CDR1 is SGDLS and CDR2 is YYNGEE. This CDR3 comprises 14 residues. CDR3 in amino acids: CASSADGTDREAFF. The CDR3 nucleotides are TGTGCCAGCAGCGCCGATGGGACGGACCGTGAAGCTTTCTTT.

V is TRBV15 and J is TRBJ2-2; 11 nucleotides match TRBD2. Germline trimming cut 3 bases from V and 3 bases from J; bases unmatched to any gene: 6. The CDR3 has 17 amino acids. Germline CDR1 is LNHNV and CDR2 is YYDKDF (reference sequence). The DNA for the CDR3 is TGTGCCACCAGCAGTAATAGCGGGAGGGGTCACACCGGGGAGCTGTTTTTT. It encodes CATSSNSGRGHTGELFF.

The rearrangement uses TRBV19 and TRBJ2-7; 8 nucleotides match TRBD2. CDR1 LNHDA and CDR2 SQIVND come from the germline V gene (reference sequence). The CDR3 loop spans 15 amino acids. The junction had 12 bases not matched to a gene; V was cut back by 7 bases and J by 4 bases. The CDR3 here is CASKGATGGPYEQYF. The DNA for the CDR3 is TGTGCCAGTAAAGGGGCGACGGGAGGGCCATACGAGCAGTACTTC.

The V gene is TRBV19, the J gene TRBJ1-1, with D possibly TRBD1 on 5 matching bases. Germline values: CDR1 LNHDA, CDR2 SQIVND (reference sequence). The CDR3 runs 13 residues. V was cut by 3 bases and J by 10 bases, with 15 bases left in between. The DNA for the CDR3 is TGTGCCAGTAGTATGGGGCGGCTTGGGGGAGCTTTCTTT. It specifies CASSMGRLGGAFF.

This clone appeared a single time. The chain joins TRBV6-1 to TRBJ2-7; D possibly uses TRBD1 or TRBD2 (6 bases each). Germline loops: CDR1 MNHNS, CDR2 SASEGT. V was trimmed by 7 bases and J by 3 bases, leaving 19 bases between them. This CDR3 contains 15 residues. DNA of the CDR3: TGTGCCAGCATAGGTTTAAGTGAGGGGGGCTACGAGCAGTACTTC. The encoded protein is CASIGLSEGGYEQYF.